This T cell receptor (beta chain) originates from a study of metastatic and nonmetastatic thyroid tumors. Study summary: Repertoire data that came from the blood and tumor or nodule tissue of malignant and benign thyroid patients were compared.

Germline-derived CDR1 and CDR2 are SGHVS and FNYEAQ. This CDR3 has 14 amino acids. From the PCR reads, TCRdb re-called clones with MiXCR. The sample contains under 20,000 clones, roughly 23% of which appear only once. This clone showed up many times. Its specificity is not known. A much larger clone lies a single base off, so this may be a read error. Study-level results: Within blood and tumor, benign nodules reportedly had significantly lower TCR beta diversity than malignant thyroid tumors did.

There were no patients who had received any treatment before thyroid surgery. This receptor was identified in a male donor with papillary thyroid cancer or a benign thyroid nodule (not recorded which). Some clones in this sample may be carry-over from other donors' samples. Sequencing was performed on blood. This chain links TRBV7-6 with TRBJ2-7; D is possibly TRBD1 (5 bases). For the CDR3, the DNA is TGTACCAGCAGCATAGGACACCAGACCTACGAGCAGTACTTC. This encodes CTSSIGHQTYEQYF. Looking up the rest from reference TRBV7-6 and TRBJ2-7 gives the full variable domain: GAGVSQSPRYKVTKRGQDVALRCDPISGHVSLYWYRQALGQGPEFLTYFNYEAQQDKSGLPNDRFSAERPEGSISTLTIQRTEQRDSAMYRCTSSIGHQTYEQYFGPGTRLTVT.